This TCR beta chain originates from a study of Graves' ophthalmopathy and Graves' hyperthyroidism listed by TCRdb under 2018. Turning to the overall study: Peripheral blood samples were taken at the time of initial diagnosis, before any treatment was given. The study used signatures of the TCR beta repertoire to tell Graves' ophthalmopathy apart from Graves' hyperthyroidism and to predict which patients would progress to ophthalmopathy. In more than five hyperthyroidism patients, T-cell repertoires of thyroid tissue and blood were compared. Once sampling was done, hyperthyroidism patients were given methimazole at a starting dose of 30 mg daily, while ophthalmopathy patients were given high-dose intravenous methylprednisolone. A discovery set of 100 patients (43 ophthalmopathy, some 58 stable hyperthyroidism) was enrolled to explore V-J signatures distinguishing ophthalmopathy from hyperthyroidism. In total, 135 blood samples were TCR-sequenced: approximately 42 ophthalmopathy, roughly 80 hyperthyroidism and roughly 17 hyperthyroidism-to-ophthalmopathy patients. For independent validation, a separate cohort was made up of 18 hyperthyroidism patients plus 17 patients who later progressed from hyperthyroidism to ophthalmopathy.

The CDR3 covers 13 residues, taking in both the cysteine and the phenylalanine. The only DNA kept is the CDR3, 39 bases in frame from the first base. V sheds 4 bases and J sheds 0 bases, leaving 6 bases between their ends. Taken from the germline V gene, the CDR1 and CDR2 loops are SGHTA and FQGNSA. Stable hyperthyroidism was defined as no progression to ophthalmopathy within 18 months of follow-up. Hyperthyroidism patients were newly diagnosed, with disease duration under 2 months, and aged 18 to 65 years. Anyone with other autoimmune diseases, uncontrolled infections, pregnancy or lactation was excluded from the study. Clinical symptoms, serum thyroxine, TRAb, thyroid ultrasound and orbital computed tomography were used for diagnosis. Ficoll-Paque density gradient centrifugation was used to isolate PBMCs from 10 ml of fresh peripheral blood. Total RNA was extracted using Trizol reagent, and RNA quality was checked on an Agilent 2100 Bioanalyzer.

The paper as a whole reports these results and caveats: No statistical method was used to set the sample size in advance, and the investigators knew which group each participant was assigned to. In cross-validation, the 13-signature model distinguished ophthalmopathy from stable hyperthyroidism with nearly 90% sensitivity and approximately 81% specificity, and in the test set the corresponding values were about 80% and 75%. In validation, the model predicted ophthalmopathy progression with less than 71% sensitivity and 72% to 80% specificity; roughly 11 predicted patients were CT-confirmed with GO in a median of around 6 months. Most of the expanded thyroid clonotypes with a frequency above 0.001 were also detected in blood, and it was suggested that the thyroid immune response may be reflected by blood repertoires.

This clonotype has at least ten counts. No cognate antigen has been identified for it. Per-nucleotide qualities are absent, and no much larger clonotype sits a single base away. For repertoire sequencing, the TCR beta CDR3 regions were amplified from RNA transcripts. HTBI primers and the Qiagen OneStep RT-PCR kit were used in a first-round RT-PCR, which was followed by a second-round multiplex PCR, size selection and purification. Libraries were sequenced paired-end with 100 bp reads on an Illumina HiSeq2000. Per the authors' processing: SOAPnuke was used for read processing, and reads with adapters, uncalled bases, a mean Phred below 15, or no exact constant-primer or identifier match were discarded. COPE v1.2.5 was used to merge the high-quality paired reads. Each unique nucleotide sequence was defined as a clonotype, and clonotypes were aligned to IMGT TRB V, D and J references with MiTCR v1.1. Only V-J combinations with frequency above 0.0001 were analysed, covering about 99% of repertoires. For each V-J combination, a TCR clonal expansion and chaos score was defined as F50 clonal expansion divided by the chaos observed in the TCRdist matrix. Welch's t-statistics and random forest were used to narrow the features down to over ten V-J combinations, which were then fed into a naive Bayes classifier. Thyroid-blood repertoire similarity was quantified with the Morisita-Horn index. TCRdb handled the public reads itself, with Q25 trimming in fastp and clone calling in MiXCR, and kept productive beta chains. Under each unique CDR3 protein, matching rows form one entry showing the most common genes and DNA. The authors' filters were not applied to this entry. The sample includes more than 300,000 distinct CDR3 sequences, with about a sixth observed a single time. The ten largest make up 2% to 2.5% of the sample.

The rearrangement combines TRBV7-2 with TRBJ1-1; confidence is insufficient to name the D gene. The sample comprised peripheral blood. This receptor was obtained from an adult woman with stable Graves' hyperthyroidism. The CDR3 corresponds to CASSSTMNTEAFF. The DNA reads TGTGCCAGCAGCTCAACCATGAACACTGAAGCTTTCTTT.